The next 25 T cell receptor beta chains were all read from a single sample in a study of cytomegalovirus exposure and HLA in healthy donors (dated by TCRdb to about 2017). Preparation of the library involved the immunoSEQ multiplex PCR assay. A mixture of 60 forward primers for TCR Vbeta segments and 13 reverse primers for TCR Jbeta segments was used in the multiplex PCR. What TCRdb holds here is the immuneACCESS table cut down to in-frame rearrangements. Part of the clones is not present; checked against another copy, under half of the missing clones reflect an unresolved V gene, and the others are unexplained. Across this sample there are 140,000 or so clones, with roughly 70% seen only once. Approximately 4% of the sample rests with the top ten. Specimen: PBMCs. Receptors originate from a young man in good health and CMV-seropositive.

J is TRBJ1-5 and V is TRBV7-2; D ambiguous. The V and J ends lost 0 bases and 7 bases respectively, with 7 bases between them. The length of the CDR3 is 13 residues. Germline CDR1 is SGHTA and CDR2 is FQGNSA. The CDR3 protein is CASSLAREQPQHF. For the CDR3, the DNA is TGTGCCAGCAGCTTAGCCCGGGAGCAGCCCCAGCATTTT.

As for this clone: Other nucleotide sequences from this sample produce the same CDR3. V is TRBV5-6 and J is TRBJ2-7; TRBD1 is a possible D gene (5 bases). The CDR3 sequence is 13 residues long. The V and J ends lost 0 bases and 3 bases respectively, with 7 bases between them. Germline V lookup: CDR1 SGHDT, CDR2 YYEEEE. CDR3 DNA: TGTGCCAGCAGCTTGGGACAGATCTACGAGCAGTACTTC. It translates to CASSLGQIYEQYF.

As concerns this clone: In the same sample, other DNA sequences code for this CDR3. This chain uses TRBV13 with TRBJ1-2, with D uncertain. Deletions cut 8 bases from V and 4 bases from J, with 8 bases between. CDR1 is PRHDT, CDR2 FYEKMQ, per germline (reference sequence). The CDR3 is made up of 11 amino acids. CDR3: CASSGGYGYTF. In DNA form, the CDR3 reads TGTGCCAGCTCGGGTGGCTATGGCTACACCTTC.

This chain joins TRBV13 and TRBJ1-1; unclear D gene. V was pared by 6 bases and J by 2 bases, with 10 bases between. The germline V gene has CDR1 PRHDT and CDR2 FYEKMQ (reference sequence). The CDR3 has 13 residues. CDR3 coding DNA: TGTGCCAGCAGTCCTGACACCAACACTGAAGCTTTCTTT. This sequence encodes CASSPDTNTEAFF. Drawing the rest from reference TRBV13 and TRBJ1-1, the complete variable domain is AAGVIQSPRHLIKEKRETATLKCYPIPRHDTVYWYQQGPGQDPQFLISFYEKMQSDKGSIPDRFSAQQFSDYHSELNMSSLELGDSALYFCASSPDTNTEAFFGQGTRLTVV.

Concerning this clone: No conserved phenylalanine or tryptophan is present at the end of the CDR3, so a read error is the likely explanation. The rearrangement joins TRBV7-2 to TRBJ1-6; D unclear. V lost 6 bases to trimming and J lost 5 bases, with 11 bases between them. The germline V gene encodes CDR1 SGHTA and CDR2 FQGNSA. This CDR3 region has 14 residues. The CDR3 loop reads CASRLFEHNSPLHL. The CDR3 coding sequence is TGTGCCAGCAGACTTTTTGAGCATAATTCACCCCTCCACCTT.

V is TRBV18 and J is TRBJ2-3; TRBD2 is a possible D gene (7 bases). CDR3 length: 14 residues. CDR1 and CDR2 (germline): KGHSH, LQKENI. V was trimmed by 6 bases and J by 4 bases, leaving 14 bases between them. The CDR3 coding sequence is TGTGCCAGCTCTTCGAGGGGGGGAGCAGATACGCAGTATTTT. Translation: CASSSRGGADTQYF.

The chain uses TRBV10-2 and TRBJ2-5; 7 positions agree with TRBD1. The CDR3 is 14 amino acids. CDR1 is WSHSY, CDR2 SAAADI, per germline. V lost 7 bases and J lost 0; bases outside the gene matches: 5. The CDR3 DNA reads TGCGCCAGCACCGGGACAGATTACCAAGAGACCCAGTACTTC. It encodes CASTGTDYQETQYF.

The V and J genes are TRBV6-1 and TRBJ1-2; 10 bases are shared with TRBD1. V was clipped by 4 bases and J by 7 bases; unmatched bases: 3. CDR3 size: 13 residues. Germline-derived CDR1 and CDR2 are MNHNS and SASEGT. The CDR3, as DNA: TGTGCCAGCAGTGGACAGGGGGCGGGTGGCTACACCTTC. Its protein product is CASSGQGAGGYTF.

The V and J genes are TRBV25-1 and TRBJ1-5, with D uncertain. The CDR3 contains 14 residues. Germline CDR1 MGHDK, CDR2 SYGVNS. V shed 2 bases and J shed 3 bases, with 8 bases lying between them. This chain's CDR3 is CASSEGQLNQPQHF. CDR3 bases: TGTGCCAGCAGTGAAGGGCAGCTCAATCAGCCCCAGCATTTT.

CDR3 coding DNA: TGTGCCAGCAGGGAGGTCTGGGATACGCAGTATTTT. It specifies CASREVWDTQYF. V and J are TRBV27 and TRBJ2-3; tentative D call: TRBD2 (5 bases). Germline V gene sequence: CDR1 MNHEY, CDR2 SMNVEV (reference sequence). Trimming stripped 6 bases from V and 6 bases from J, with 10 bases between. The CDR3 has 12 amino acids.

This clone has more than one count but fewer than ten. The chain employs TRBV6-4 and TRBJ2-2, with D unresolved. V shed 4 bases and J shed 1 base, with 4 bases lying between them. The germline V gene encodes CDR1 MRHNA and CDR2 SNTAGT. This CDR3 is built from 13 residues. In DNA, the CDR3 is TGTGCCAGCAGTGCCGGGAACACCGGGGAGCTGTTTTTT. It specifies CASSAGNTGELFF.

The chain has TRBV5-1 and TRBJ1-2, with D hard to call. Germline V gene lookup returns CDR1 SGHRS and CDR2 YFSETQ. Trimming left V 4 bases short and J 5 bases short, with 15 bases between. This CDR3 contains 14 residues. The DNA of the CDR3 is TGCGCCAGCAGCCCCGAAGGGAGCGGATATGGCTACACCTTC. Translating gives CASSPEGSGYGYTF. The whole variable domain, filled in from reference TRBV5-1 and TRBJ1-2, reads KAGVTQTPRYLIKTRGQQVTLSCSPISGHRSVSWYQQTPGQGLQFLFEYFSETQRNKGNFPGRFSGRQFSNSRSEMNVSTLELGDSALYLCASSPEGSGYGYTFGSGTRLTVV.

The chain joins TRBV5-4 to TRBJ1-1, with a tentative D call TRBD1 (6 bases). The CDR3 contains 20 residues. Trimming removed 2 bases at V and 3 bases at J, with 29 bases between. The germline CDR1 and CDR2 sequences are SGHNT and YYREEE (reference sequence). CDR3: CASSFPHVRGAVYVDTEAFF. The CDR3 DNA follows: TGTGCCAGCAGCTTTCCCCATGTCCGGGGGGCAGTCTATGTAGACACTGAAGCTTTCTTT.

V usage is TRBV4-3 and J usage is TRBJ2-7; 11 nucleotides agree with TRBD2. This CDR3 has 15 amino acids. J lost 4 bases, V lost 1 base, and 3 bases had no gene match. Germline CDR1 reads LGHNA; CDR2 reads YSLEER. CDR3 nucleotide sequence: TGCGCCAGCAGCCAAGGTAGCGGGAGGGTTTACGAGCAGTACTTC. It encodes CASSQGSGRVYEQYF.

This clone was seen a handful of times. The chain uses TRBV20-1 and TRBJ2-4, with a weak D call TRBD1 (5 bases). Trimming shortened V by 6 bases and J by 6 bases, and 9 bases separated the two germline ends. Germline CDR1 and CDR2: DFQATT and SNEGSKA (reference sequence). The CDR3 is 11 amino acids. The CDR3 DNA reads as TGCAGTGCCAGGGTAGGAAACATTCAGTACTTC. As protein: CSARVGNIQYF.

The V and J genes are TRBV30 and TRBJ2-1, with D possibly TRBD2 on 5 matching bases. Germline-derived CDR1 and CDR2 are GTSNPN and SVGIG (reference sequence). V was trimmed by 2 bases and J by 1 base, leaving 9 bases between them. The CDR3 length is 14 residues. Written as DNA, the CDR3 is TGTGCCTGGAGTCGGGAACCTTCCTACAATGAGCAGTTCTTC. Translating gives CAWSREPSYNEQFF.

The gene calls are TRBV5-5 and TRBJ2-7; 9 bases match TRBD1. Germline V gives CDR1 SGHKS, CDR2 YYEKEE (reference sequence). J was trimmed by 0 bases and V by 4 bases; bases with no gene match: 2. This CDR3 has 14 residues. The CDR3 nucleotides are TGTGCCAGCAGCCGGGACAGGGTCTCCTACGAGCAGTACTTC. Its translation is CASSRDRVSYEQYF.

This chain joins TRBV7-9 and TRBJ1-3; unclear D gene. Trimming stripped 6 bases from V and 6 bases from J, with 15 bases between. There are 14 residues in the CDR3. Germline-derived CDR1 and CDR2 are SEHNR and FQNEAQ (reference sequence). As DNA, the CDR3 is TGTGCCAGCAGTCTCAGTCAACCCGAAAACACCATATATTTT. Protein: CASSLSQPENTIYF.

The genes are TRBV7-2 and TRBJ1-5; unclear D gene. V gave up 3 bases and J gave up 3 bases, with 6 bases separating them. CDR1 and CDR2 from the germline V gene are SGHTA and FQGNSA. The CDR3 consists of 13 residues. CDR3 coding DNA: TGTGCCAGCAGCTTTCAGTACAATCAGCCCCAGCATTTT. Translated: CASSFQYNQPQHF.

V usage is TRBV11-3 and J usage is TRBJ2-1; D gene unclear. The CDR3 contains 13 residues. Deletions cut 3 bases from V and 1 base from J, with 4 bases between. Germline assignment: CDR1 SGHNT and CDR2 YENEEA. This CDR3 is CASSFRSYNEQFF. The CDR3 region has the DNA TGTGCCAGCAGCTTCCGTTCCTACAATGAGCAGTTCTTC.

The V gene is TRBV6-1, the J gene TRBJ2-5; TRBD2 matches at 7 bases. V lost 4 bases and J lost 5; bases outside the gene matches: 7. The germline V gene has CDR1 MNHNS and CDR2 SASEGT. The CDR3 covers 14 residues. CDR3 sequence reads: CASSAVWGGETQYF. In DNA form, the CDR3 reads TGTGCCAGCAGTGCGGTATGGGGGGGTGAGACCCAGTACTTC.

The chain carries TRBV7-9 and TRBJ1-4, with 8 bases lining up with TRBD1. Germline V gene lookup returns CDR1 SEHNR and CDR2 FQNEAQ (reference sequence). CDR3 length: 15 residues. J lost 7 bases, V lost 7 bases, and 11 bases had no gene match. The CDR3 sequence is CASTIGDRPFEKLFF. In nucleotides, the CDR3 is TGTGCCAGCACGATTGGGGACAGGCCCTTTGAAAAACTGTTTTTT.

V is TRBV9 and J is TRBJ1-3; maybe TRBD1 (6 bases). This CDR3 has 14 residues. Trimming took 2 bases from V and 8 from J, leaving 14 bases between them. Germline-derived CDR1 and CDR2 are SGDLS and YYNGEE. CDR3 residues: CASSVRGGRDTIYF. CDR3 in DNA: TGTGCCAGCAGCGTCAGGGGAGGGAGAGACACCATATATTTT.

DNA for the CDR3: TGCAGTGCTAGTGGTGGCGAGCAGTTCTTC. Its protein product is CSASGGEQFF. The chain carries TRBV20-1 and TRBJ2-1, with D unresolved. Germline V gives CDR1 DFQATT, CDR2 SNEGSKA (reference sequence). V was clipped by 3 bases and J by 10 bases, with 7 bases between them. The CDR3 has 10 residues.

The V call is TRBV6-5, the J call TRBJ2-1; 7 bases fit TRBD1. Trimming removed 6 bases from V and 10 bases from J; junction bases left unmatched: 3. Germline values: CDR1 MNHEY, CDR2 SVGAGI. CDR3 length: 11 residues. The CDR3 spells CASSRGQEQFF. CDR3 DNA: TGTGCCAGCAGCCGGGGACAGGAGCAGTTCTTC.